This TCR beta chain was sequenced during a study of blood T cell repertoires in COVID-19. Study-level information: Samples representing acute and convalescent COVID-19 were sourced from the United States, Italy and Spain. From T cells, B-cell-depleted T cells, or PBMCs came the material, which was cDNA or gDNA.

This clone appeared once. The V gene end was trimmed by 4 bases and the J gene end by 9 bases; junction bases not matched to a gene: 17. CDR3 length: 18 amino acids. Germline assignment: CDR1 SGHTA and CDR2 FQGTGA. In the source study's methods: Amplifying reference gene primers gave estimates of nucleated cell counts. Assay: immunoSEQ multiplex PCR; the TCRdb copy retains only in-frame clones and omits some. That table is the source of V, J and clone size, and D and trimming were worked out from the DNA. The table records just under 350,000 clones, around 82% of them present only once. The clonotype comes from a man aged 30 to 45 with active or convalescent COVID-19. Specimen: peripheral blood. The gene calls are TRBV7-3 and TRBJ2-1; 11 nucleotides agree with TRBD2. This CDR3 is CASSSIPPIAGGPSEQFF. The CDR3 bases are TGTGCCAGCAGCTCGATCCCCCCTATAGCGGGGGGGCCGAGTGAGCAGTTCTTC.